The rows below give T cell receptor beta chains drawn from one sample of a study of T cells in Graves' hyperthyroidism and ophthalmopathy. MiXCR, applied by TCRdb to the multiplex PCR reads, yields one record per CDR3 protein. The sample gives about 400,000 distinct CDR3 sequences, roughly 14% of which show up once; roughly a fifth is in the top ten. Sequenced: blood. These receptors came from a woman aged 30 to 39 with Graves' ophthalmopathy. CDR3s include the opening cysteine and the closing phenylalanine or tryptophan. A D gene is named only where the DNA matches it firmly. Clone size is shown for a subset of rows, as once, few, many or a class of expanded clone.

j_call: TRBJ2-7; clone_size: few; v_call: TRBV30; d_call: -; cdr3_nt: TGTGCCTGGGACCGAACAGGTATTAGGGGTCGAACTTCCTACGAGCAGTACTTC; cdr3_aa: CAWDRTGIRGRTSYEQYF
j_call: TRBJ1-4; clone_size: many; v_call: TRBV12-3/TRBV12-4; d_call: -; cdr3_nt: TGTGCCAGCAGTTTAGTAGGCGGGGTTCGTGAAAAACTGTTTTTT; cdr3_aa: CASSLVGGVREKLFF
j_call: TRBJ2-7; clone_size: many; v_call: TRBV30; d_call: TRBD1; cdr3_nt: TGTGCCTGGAGCAGGGGGCCTTTCTACGAGCAGTACTTC; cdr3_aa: CAWSRGPFYEQYF
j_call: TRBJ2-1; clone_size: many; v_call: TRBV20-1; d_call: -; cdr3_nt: TGCAGTGCAGGAGGGGTGGACCGTAGCAATGAGCAGTTCTTC; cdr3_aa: CSAGGVDRSNEQFF
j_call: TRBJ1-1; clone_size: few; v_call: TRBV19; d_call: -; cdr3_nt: TGTGCCACCCGGACGGCGAACACTGAAGCTTTCTTT; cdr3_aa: CATRTANTEAFF
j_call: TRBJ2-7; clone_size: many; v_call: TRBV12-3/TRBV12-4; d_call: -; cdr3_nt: TGTGCCAGCAGGAGGGGAAGCTCCTACGAGCAGTACTTC; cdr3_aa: CASRRGSSYEQYF
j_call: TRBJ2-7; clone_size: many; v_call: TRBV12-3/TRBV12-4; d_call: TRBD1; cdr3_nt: TGTGCCAGCAGTCTACAGACAGGGGTCTACGAGCAGTACTTC; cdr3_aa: CASSLQTGVYEQYF
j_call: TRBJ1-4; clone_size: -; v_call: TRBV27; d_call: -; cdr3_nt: TGTGCCAGCAGTTTAAGGGCAGGCCATGAAAAACTGTTTTTT; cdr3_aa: CASSLRAGHEKLFF
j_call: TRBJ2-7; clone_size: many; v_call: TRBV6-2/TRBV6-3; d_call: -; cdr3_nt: TGTGCCAGCAGGGTTAGCGGAGCCGCCTACGAGCAGTACTTC; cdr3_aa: CASRVSGAAYEQYF
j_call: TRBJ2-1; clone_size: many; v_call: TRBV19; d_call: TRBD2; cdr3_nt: TGTGCCAGTAGTATATCCCGACTAGCGGGGGGGCGTTACAATGAGCAGTTCTTC; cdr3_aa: CASSISRLAGGRYNEQFF
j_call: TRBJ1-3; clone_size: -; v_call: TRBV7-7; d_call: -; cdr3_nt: TGTGCTAGCAGCTTAGGGCAGGGCCACGGAAACACCATATATTTT; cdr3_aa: CASSLGQGHGNTIYF
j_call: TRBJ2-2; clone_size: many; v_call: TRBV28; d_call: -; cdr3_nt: TGTGCCAGTACGCCACGACTAGAAACCACCGGGGAGCTGTTTTTT; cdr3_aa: CASTPRLETTGELFF
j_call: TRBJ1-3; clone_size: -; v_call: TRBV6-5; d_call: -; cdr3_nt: TGTGCCAGCAGTTACTCATGGGTATCTGGAAACACCATATATTTT; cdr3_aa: CASSYSWVSGNTIYF
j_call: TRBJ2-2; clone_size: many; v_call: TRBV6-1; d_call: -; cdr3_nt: TGTGCCAGCAGTAGATCGGGGGGCCAAGTCGGGGAGCTGTTTTTT; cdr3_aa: CASSRSGGQVGELFF
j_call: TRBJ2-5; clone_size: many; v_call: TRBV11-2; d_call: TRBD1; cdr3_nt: TGTGCCAGCAGCTTTACAGGGGGTCAAGAGACCCAGTACTTC; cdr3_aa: CASSFTGGQETQYF
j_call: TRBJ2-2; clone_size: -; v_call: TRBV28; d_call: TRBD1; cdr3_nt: TGTGCCAGCAGGCCTTACCGCGTAGACAGGGGATGGGGGGAGCTGTTTTTT; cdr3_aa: CASRPYRVDRGWGELFF
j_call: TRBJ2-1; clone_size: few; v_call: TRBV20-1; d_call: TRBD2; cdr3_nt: TGCAGTGCTAGACCGGGACTAGCGGGCTCCTACAATGAGCAGCTCTTC; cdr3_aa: CSARPGLAGSYNEQLF
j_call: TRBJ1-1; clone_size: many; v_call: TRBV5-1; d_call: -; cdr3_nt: TGCGCCAGCAGCTCCCCAAGGGGACACATCATGAACACTGAAGCTTTCTTT; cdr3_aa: CASSSPRGHIMNTEAFF
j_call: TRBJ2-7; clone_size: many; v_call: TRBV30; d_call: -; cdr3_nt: TGTGCCTGGAATCGGGGCTCCTACGAGCAGTACTTC; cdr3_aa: CAWNRGSYEQYF
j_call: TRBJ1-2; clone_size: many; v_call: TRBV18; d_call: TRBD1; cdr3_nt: TGTGCCAGCTCACCGGGACAGGGGGAAAGGGCGTCTGGCTACACCTTC; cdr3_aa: CASSPGQGERASGYTF
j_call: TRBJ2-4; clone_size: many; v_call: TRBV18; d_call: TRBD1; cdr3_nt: TGTGCCAGCTCACCGGGACAGGGATCCAAAAACATTCAGTACTTC; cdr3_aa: CASSPGQGSKNIQYF
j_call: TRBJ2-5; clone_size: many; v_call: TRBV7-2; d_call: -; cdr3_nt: TGTGCCAGCAGCCCCGTGGGTCGCGACGAGACCCAGTACTTC; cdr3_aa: CASSPVGRDETQYF
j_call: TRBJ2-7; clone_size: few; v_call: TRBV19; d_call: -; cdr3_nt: TGTGCCAGTAGTTCCGACACCCCCCACGAGCAGTACTTC; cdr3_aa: CASSSDTPHEQYF
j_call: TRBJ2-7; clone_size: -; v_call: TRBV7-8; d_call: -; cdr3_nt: TGTGCCAGCAGCTTCACCGGGACTGAGGGTGAGCAGTACTTC; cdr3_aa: CASSFTGTEGEQYF
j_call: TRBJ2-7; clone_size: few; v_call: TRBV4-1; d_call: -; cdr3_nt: TGCGCCAGCAGCCAAGATAAGGGGATGCTTGGCAAGCAGTACTTC; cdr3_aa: CASSQDKGMLGKQYF
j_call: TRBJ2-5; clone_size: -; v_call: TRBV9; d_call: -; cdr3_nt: TGTGCCAGCAGCGTAGAAGTGACAGGCGGAGAGACCCAGTACTTC; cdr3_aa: CASSVEVTGGETQYF
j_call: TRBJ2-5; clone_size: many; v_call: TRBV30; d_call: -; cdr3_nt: TGTGCCTGGAATCCGTACCAAGAGACCCAGTACTTC; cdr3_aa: CAWNPYQETQYF
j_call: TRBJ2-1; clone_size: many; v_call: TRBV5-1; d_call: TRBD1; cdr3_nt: TGCGCCAGCCGGACAGGGGCCTACAATGAGCAGTTCTTC; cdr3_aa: CASRTGAYNEQFF
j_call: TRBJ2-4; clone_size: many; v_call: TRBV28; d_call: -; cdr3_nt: TGTGCCAGCAGTCCCATCGACTTCCACGGACTAGCCAAAAACATTCAGTACTTC; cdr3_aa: CASSPIDFHGLAKNIQYF
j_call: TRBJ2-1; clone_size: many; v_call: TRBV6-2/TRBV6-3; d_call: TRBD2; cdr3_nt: TGTGCCAGCAGTCCAGAACCGGGACTAGCGCCCAATGAGCAGTTCTTC; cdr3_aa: CASSPEPGLAPNEQFF
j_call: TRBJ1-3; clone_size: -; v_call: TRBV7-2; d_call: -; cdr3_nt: TGTGCCAGCAGCTCTTGGACAGAAGGAAACACCATATATTTT; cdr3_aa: CASSSWTEGNTIYF
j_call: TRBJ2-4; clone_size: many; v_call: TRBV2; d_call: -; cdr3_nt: TGTGCCAGCAGTGCCAGATCACTAGCCAAAAACATTCAGTACTTC; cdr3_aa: CASSARSLAKNIQYF
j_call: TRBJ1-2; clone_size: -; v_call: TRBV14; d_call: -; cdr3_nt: TGTGCCAGCAGCCATCTCGGAAACTATGGCTACACCTTC; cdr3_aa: CASSHLGNYGYTF
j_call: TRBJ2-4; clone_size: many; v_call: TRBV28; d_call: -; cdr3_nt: TGTGCCAGCAAGGAGAGGGGACTTAGAGCCAAAAACATTCAGTACTTC; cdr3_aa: CASKERGLRAKNIQYF
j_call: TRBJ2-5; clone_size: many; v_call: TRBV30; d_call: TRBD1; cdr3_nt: TGTGCCTGGAGTGTACAAAGGGACAGGGGGTGGTACTTC; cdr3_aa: CAWSVQRDRGWYF
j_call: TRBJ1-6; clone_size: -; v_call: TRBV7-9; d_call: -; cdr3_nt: TGTGCCAGCAGCTATTCAGAATATAATTCACCCCTCCACTTT; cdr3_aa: CASSYSEYNSPLHF
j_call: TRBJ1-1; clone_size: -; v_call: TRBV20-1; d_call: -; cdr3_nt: TGCAGTGCTGGGGAGGGACCGGTTACTGAAGCTTTCTTT; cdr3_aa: CSAGEGPVTEAFF
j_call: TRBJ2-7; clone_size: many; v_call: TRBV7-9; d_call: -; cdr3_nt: TGTGCCAGCAGCTTAATGGGCTCCTACGAGCAGTACTTC; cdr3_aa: CASSLMGSYEQYF
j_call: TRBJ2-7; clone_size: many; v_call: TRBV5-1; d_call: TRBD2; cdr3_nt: TGCGCCAGCAGCCCCCTTGACAGCGGGAACTACGAGCAGTACTTC; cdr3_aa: CASSPLDSGNYEQYF
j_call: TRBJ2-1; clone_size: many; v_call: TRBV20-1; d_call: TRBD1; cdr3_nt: TGCAGTGCTCCCCCGGGACAGGGTAATCATGAGCAGTTCTTC; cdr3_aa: CSAPPGQGNHEQFF
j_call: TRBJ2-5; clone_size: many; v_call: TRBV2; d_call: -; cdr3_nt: TGTGCCAGCAGAGTGACTAGAGGGGGGGAGACCCAGTACTTC; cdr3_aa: CASRVTRGGETQYF
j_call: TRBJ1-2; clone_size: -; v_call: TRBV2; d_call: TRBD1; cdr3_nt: TGTGCCAGCAGCTCCAGACAGGGTAGTGGCCACACCTTC; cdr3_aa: CASSSRQGSGHTF
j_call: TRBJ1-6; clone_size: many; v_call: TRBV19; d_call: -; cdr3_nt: TGTGCCAGTAGTATGGGGACGTCTTCACCCCTCCACTTT; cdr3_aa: CASSMGTSSPLHF
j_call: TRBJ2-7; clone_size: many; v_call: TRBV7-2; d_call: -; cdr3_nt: TGTGCCAGCAGATCCTCCTACGAGCAGTACTTC; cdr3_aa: CASRSSYEQYF
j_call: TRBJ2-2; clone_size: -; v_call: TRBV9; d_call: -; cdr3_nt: TGTGCCAGCAGCATCTGGGGCACCGGGGAGCTGTTTTTT; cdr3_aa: CASSIWGTGELFF
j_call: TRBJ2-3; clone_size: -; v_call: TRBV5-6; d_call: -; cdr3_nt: TGTGCCAGCAGCGGGACGGGACACCTAGTGTACACAGATACGCAGTATTTT; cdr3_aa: CASSGTGHLVYTDTQYF
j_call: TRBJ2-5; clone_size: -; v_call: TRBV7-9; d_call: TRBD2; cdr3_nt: TGTGCCAGCAGTAAGGAGGGGCTAGCGGGTAAAGAGACCCAGTACTTC; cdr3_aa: CASSKEGLAGKETQYF
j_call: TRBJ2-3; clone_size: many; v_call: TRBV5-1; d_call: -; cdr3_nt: TGCGCCAGCAGCTTGATGCTCACAGATACGCAGTATTTT; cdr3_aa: CASSLMLTDTQYF
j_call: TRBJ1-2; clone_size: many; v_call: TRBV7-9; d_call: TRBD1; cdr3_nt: TGTGCCAGCAGCAGACCCGGGACAGGGTATGGCTACACCTTC; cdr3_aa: CASSRPGTGYGYTF